The count of the clone carrying this T cell receptor beta chain is one. This entry is derived from a study of blood T cells in healthy people across ages. Primed by a sample-barcoded 5' primer and a J-beta primer mix, a second PCR proceeded for 7 to 11 cycles. TCRdb analysed the 5' RACE reads with MiXCR anew, one entry per CDR3 protein. The sample consists of around 940,000 distinct CDR3 sequences, roughly half of them appearing once. J gave up 3 bases and V 1 base, and 6 bases lay outside the gene matches. In germline, CDR1 is SGHVS, CDR2 FQNEAQ. The CDR3 consists of 15 residues. V and J are TRBV7-8 and TRBJ2-7; 7 bases are a match to TRBD1. The sequence was obtained from a woman in her fifties or sixties in good health. Sequenced: blood. This CDR3 reads CASSLGGTVNYEQYF. DNA of the CDR3: TGTGCCAGCAGCTTAGGGGGGACAGTGAACTACGAGCAGTACTTC.